This TCR beta chain was profiled in a study of blood T cells in healthy people across ages. Through a sample-barcoded 5' primer and a J-beta primer mix, a second PCR was run for roughly 6 to 11 cycles. Researchers report that a template-switch adaptor with 12 random nucleotides tagged each cDNA molecule. TCRdb fed the 5' RACE reads into MiXCR, producing one record per CDR3 protein. Here the sample spans over 700,000 distinct CDR3 sequences, roughly 25% being singletons. V lost 7 bases, J lost 8 bases, and 17 bases lay in between. The CDR3 runs to 13 residues. Germline lookup yields CDR1 SQVTM and CDR2 ANQGSEA. This same sample was also part of a study on T cells of mothers and their children.

This receptor was obtained from a boy younger than 18 in good health. This sequence joins TRBV29-1 and TRBJ2-2; a weak D match, TRBD2 (6 bases). Sequenced input: blood. The CDR3, as DNA: TGCAGCGCTCGGGACGGGCGGGGAGGGGAGCTGTTTTTT. This encodes CSARDGRGGELFF.